This T cell receptor beta chain stems from a study of T cells after posttransplantation cyclophosphamide. TCRdb keeps only in-frame clones here, not all; method: immunoSEQ multiplex PCR. Of 610 or so clones in the sample, about 81% were seen once. CDR3 length: 14 amino acids. Looked up from germline, CDR1 is SGHDN and CDR2 is FVKESK. Between the trimmed V and J ends, which lost 1 base and 2 bases, there was a span of 8 bases. The material sequenced was memory CD8+ T cells sorted from blood. The chain employs TRBV14 and TRBJ2-5; no definite D call. The clonotype was recovered from a man aged 35-49 years in good health, CMV-negative, and a related stem cell transplant donor. CDR3 residues: CASSQVNSQETQYF. CDR3 coding DNA: TGTGCCAGCAGCCAAGTTAACTCTCAAGAGACCCAGTACTTC.